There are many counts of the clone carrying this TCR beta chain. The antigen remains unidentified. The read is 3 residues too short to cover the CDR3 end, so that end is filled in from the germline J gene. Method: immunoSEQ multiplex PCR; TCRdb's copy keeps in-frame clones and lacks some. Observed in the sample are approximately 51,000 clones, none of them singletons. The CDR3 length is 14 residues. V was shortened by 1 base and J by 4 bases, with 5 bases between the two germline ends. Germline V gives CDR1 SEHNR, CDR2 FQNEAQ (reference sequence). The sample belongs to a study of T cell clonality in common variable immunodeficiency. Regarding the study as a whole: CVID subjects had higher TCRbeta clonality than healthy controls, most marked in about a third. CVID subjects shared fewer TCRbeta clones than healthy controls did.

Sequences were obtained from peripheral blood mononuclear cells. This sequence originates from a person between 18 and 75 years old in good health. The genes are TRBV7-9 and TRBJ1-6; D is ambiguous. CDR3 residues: CASSLEQYNSPLHF. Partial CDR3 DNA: TGTGCCAGCAGCTTAGAACAGTATAATTCACCC.